What follows are 2 T cell receptor beta chains derived from one specimen sequenced in a study of tumor-infiltrating lymphocytes in localized non-small cell lung cancer. The repertoire was sequenced with immunoSEQ multiplex PCR; TCRdb's copy has only in-frame clones and lacks some. The data show 15,000 or so clones, with less than 80% seen just once and 5.5% to 7% held by the top ten. Sequencing was done on a sample of lung tumor tissue. The receptors here all came from a human donor with non-small cell lung cancer.

This chain links TRBV4-1 with TRBJ1-1; perhaps TRBD1 as D (6 bases). The germline V gene encodes CDR1 MGHRA and CDR2 YSYEKL. Deletions cut 0 bases from V and 7 bases from J, with 9 bases between. The CDR3 totals 13 residues. The CDR3 reads CASSQDWTDEAFF. The CDR3 coding sequence is TGCGCCAGCAGCCAAGATTGGACAGATGAAGCTTTCTTT.

CDR3 sequence (DNA): TGTGCCAGCAGCTTGACAGGGGTTCCCTACGAGCAGTACTTC. Translating it yields CASSLTGVPYEQYF. V is TRBV11-2 and J is TRBJ2-7, with 8 bases aligning to TRBD1. J was trimmed by 2 bases and V by 3 bases; bases with no gene match: 3. The CDR3 spans 14 residues. Germline V lookup: CDR1 SGHAT, CDR2 FQNNGV.